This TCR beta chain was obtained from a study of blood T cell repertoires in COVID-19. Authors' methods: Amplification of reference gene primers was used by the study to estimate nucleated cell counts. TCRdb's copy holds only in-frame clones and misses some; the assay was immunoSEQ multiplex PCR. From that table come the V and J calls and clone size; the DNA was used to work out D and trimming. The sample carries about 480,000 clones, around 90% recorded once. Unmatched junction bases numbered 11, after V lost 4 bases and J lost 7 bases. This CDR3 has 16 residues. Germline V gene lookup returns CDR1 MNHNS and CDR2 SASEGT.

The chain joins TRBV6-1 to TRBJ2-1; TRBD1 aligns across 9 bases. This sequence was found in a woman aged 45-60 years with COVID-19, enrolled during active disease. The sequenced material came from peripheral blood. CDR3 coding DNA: TGTGCCAGCAGTGCCCGACAGGGGGTGAAGTGGAATGAGCAGTTCTTC. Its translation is CASSARQGVKWNEQFF.